The 14 T cell receptor beta chains below all came from one sample that was sequenced in a study of regulatory T cells in long-lasting Graves disease. With iRepertoire HTBI primers and Arm-PCR of CDR3 regions, TCR beta libraries were built. A single record per CDR3 protein comes from TCRdb applying MiXCR to the multiplex PCR reads. The sample records around 460,000 distinct CDR3 sequences, around a fifth being singletons. Regarding time point: persistent/refractory GD, antithyroid drugs over 5 years with positive TRAb. The TCR library used RNA extracted from PBMCs. The material was peripheral blood mononuclear cells (PBMCs), obtained when the disease was refractory, from a patient treated with antithyroid drugs. These receptors all stem from a female donor with Graves disease.

At least ten counts were recorded for this clonotype. This chain joins TRBV11-3 and TRBJ2-4; D might be TRBD1 (6 bases). The CDR3 spans 16 residues. The germline V gene has CDR1 SGHNT and CDR2 YENEEA. With 4 bases removed from V and 0 bases from J, the gap between germline ends came to 13 bases. The CDR3 loop is CASSYGDILAKNIQYF. The CDR3 coding sequence is TGTGCCAGCAGCTATGGGGACATCCTAGCCAAAAACATTCAGTACTTC. The entire variable domain, with the rest obtained from reference TRBV11-3 and TRBJ2-4, is as follows: EAGVVQSPRYKIIEKKQPVAFWCNPISGHNTLYWYLQNLGQGPELLIRYENEEAVDDSQLPKDRFSAERLKGVDSTLKIQPAELGDSAVYLCASSYGDILAKNIQYFGAGTRLSVL.

This sequence joins TRBV11-2 and TRBJ2-5, with 9 bases identical to TRBD2. Trimming at V came to 5 bases and at J to 6 bases, leaving 13 bases not matched to a gene. Germline V gene sequence: CDR1 SGHAT, CDR2 FQNNGV. The CDR3 loop spans 16 amino acids. CDR3 loop: CASSRTGSGSKKTQYF. The CDR3 bases are TGTGCCAGCAGCCGAACCGGTAGCGGGAGTAAGAAGACCCAGTACTTC.

This clonotype was recorded a few times. The chain recombines TRBV6-2 or TRBV6-3 with TRBJ1-6; the D is unclear. The V gene lost 0 bases and the J gene lost 9 bases, with 9 bases spanning the gap. The CDR3 covers 14 residues. Per the germline V gene, CDR1 is MNHEY and CDR2 is SVGEGT. CDR3 coding DNA: TGTGCCAGCAGTTACTCCGAGGGCCCTTCACCCCTCCACTTT. Translation gives CASSYSEGPSPLHF.

The V and J genes are TRBV5-6 and TRBJ2-7, with D uncertain. The length of the CDR3 is 14 residues. Per germline, CDR1 SGHDT and CDR2 YYEEEE. Trimming cost V 0 bases and J 5 bases, with 12 bases left between them. The CDR3 DNA sequence: TGTGCCAGCAGCTTGGGGTGGGTCAGCCACGAGCAGTACTTC. Its protein product is CASSLGWVSHEQYF.

The chain joins TRBV19 to TRBJ1-2; D call uncertain. CDR1 LNHDA and CDR2 SQIVND come from the germline V gene (reference sequence). V shed 0 bases and J shed 3 bases, with 14 bases lying between them. CDR3 size: 16 residues. CDR3 nucleotides: TGTGCCAGTAGTATAGATGAAGAACCCTTCGACTATGGCTACACCTTC. Residues: CASSIDEEPFDYGYTF.

This CDR3 is CASSLGVAGVNEQFF. In DNA, the CDR3 is TGTGCCAGCAGCTTAGGGGTAGCGGGAGTCAATGAGCAGTTCTTC. This chain uses TRBV11-2 with TRBJ2-1; 9 nucleotides match TRBD2. Germline V gene lookup returns CDR1 SGHAT and CDR2 FQNNGV. V was pared by 1 base and J by 6 bases, with 4 bases of the junction left unmatched. The CDR3 has 15 residues.

The chain has TRBV20-1 and TRBJ2-7, with 11 positions matching TRBD2. The germline gives CDR1 DFQATT, CDR2 SNEGSKA (reference sequence). The V gene end was trimmed by 6 bases and the J gene end by 1 base; junction bases not matched to a gene: 2. The CDR3 spans 13 residues. The CDR3 DNA reads as TGCAGTGCCTCTAGCGGGGGGTCCTACGAGCAGTACTTC. Protein product: CSASSGGSYEQYF.

In its sample, this clonotype was seen a few times. CDR3 region: CASSWSGADYNSPLHF. CDR3 bases: TGTGCCAGCAGCTGGTCGGGGGCTGATTATAATTCACCCCTCCACTTT. The rearrangement links TRBV27 to TRBJ1-6; tentatively, D is TRBD1 (6 bases). Trimming pared 6 bases from V and 4 bases from J, leaving 16 bases between. The CDR3 consists of 16 residues. Germline CDR1 MNHEY, CDR2 SMNVEV (reference sequence).

The CDR3 reads CASSSRLAGVSDEQFF. For the CDR3, the DNA is TGTGCCAGCAGTTCCAGACTAGCGGGAGTTTCCGATGAGCAGTTCTTC. The chain couples TRBV28 to TRBJ2-1, with TRBD2 matching over 12 bases. CDR3 length equals 16 residues. Germline CDR1 and CDR2: MDHEN and SYDVKM. The ends lost 4 bases at V and 8 bases at J; junction bases unmatched: 9.

This clonotype was seen many times. The rearrangement links TRBV28 to TRBJ2-5, with D possibly being TRBD1 (6 bases). V was pared by 6 bases and J by 0 bases, with 11 bases between. This CDR3 contains 14 residues. The germline gives CDR1 MDHEN, CDR2 SYDVKM. As DNA, the CDR3 is TGTGCCAGCAGAGTGGGACACCACCAAGAGACCCAGTACTTC. This codes for CASRVGHHQETQYF.

The V gene is TRBV7-2, the J gene TRBJ1-5; TRBD1 matches 7 bases. J gave up 5 bases and V 5 bases, and 9 bases lay outside the gene matches. Germline assignment: CDR1 SGHTA and CDR2 FQGNSA. CDR3 length: 15 amino acids. CDR3 nucleotide sequence: TGTGCCAGCAGCCTCAACGGACAGGACCATCAGCCCCAGCATTTT. Translated, it gives CASSLNGQDHQPQHF.

This chain connects TRBV9 to TRBJ1-5; D gene uncertain. Between the trimmed V and J ends, which lost 0 bases and 5 bases, there was a span of 6 bases. CDR1 SGDLS and CDR2 YYNGEE come from the germline V gene. The CDR3 extends over 13 amino acids. As DNA, the CDR3 is TGTGCCAGCAGCGTAGCCCTGGATCAGCCCCAGCATTTT. It yields the protein CASSVALDQPQHF.

The sample holds many counts of this clonotype. The chain employs TRBV27 and TRBJ1-1; D is perhaps TRBD1 (5 bases). V lost 0 bases, J lost 1 base, and 12 bases lay in between. CDR1 MNHEY and CDR2 SMNVEV come from the germline V gene (reference sequence). There are 16 residues in the CDR3. The CDR3 sequence is CASSLSGQGSNTEAFF. DNA for the CDR3: TGTGCCAGCAGTTTATCGGGGCAGGGATCGAACACTGAAGCTTTCTTT.

This clonotype was seen at least ten times. This chain links TRBV7-2 with TRBJ1-2; the D gene is possibly TRBD1 (6 bases). Trimming shortened V by 5 bases and J by 7 bases, and 17 bases separated the two germline ends. This CDR3 spans 14 amino acids. Germline values: CDR1 SGHTA, CDR2 FQGNSA. CDR3 DNA: TGTGCCAGCAGCATTAGGGGGGGGAGGTCTGGCTACACCTTC. As protein: CASSIRGGRSGYTF.